The 2 T cell receptor beta chains listed next were all sequenced from one sample in a study of cytomegalovirus exposure and HLA in healthy donors. The PCR contained 60 Vbeta and 13 Jbeta primers. Generated by immunoSEQ multiplex PCR, the TCRdb table keeps only in-frame clones and is missing some. The sample shows about 190,000 clones, 60% to 80% of them seen only once. Material for sequencing was PBMCs. The source of these receptors is a woman aged 30 to 39 in good health and CMV-seropositive.

The J gene is TRBJ1-5, the V gene TRBV7-2, with D hard to call. The ends were cut back, 5 bases at V and 4 bases at J, with 9 bases in the middle. CDR1 SGHTA and CDR2 FQGNSA come from the germline V gene. CDR3 length: 13 amino acids. The CDR3 loop reads CASSPGSNQPQHF. CDR3 bases: TGTGCCAGCAGCCCCGGTAGTAATCAGCCCCAGCATTTT.

This CDR3 reads CASSSGGNQPQHF. The CDR3 region has the DNA TGTGCCAGCTCCTCCGGGGGGAATCAGCCCCAGCATTTT. The chain has TRBV18 and TRBJ1-5, with a possible D match to TRBD1 (5 bases). This CDR3 spans 13 amino acids. V was trimmed by 6 bases and J by 4 bases, leaving 10 bases between them. CDR1 and CDR2 from the germline V gene are KGHSH and LQKENI.